The source of this T cell receptor (beta chain) is a study of vaccination and CD4 T cells after COVID-19. Background on the study: Median time from COVID diagnosis to post-COVID sampling was roughly 13 weeks (35 to 161).

This clonotype turned up a few times. What it binds is not known. This sample's time point: late sampling 161 to 241 days after vaccination in a few convalescent patients. Documented treatment: approximately nine-day PBMC culture with coronavirus spike peptide pools or control peptides (ViraFEST assay). The study sequenced cultured CD4+ T cell DNA using the Oncomine TCR Beta short-read assay. MiXCR was run by TCRdb on the PCR reads, yielding one entry per CDR3 protein. The sample records 15,000 to 20,000 distinct CDR3 sequences, around 43% being singletons. V shed 5 bases, J shed 9 bases, and the junction held 5 bases outside the gene matches. The CDR3 runs 14 residues. CDR1 SGHTA and CDR2 FQGTGA come from the germline V gene. Overall study results and limits: Convalescent patients gained a median approximately 86% of their reactive clones only post-vaccination.

This sample comprised CD4+ T cells from blood, cultured in vitro, obtained about 7 months after SARS-CoV-2 vaccination. This chain joins TRBV7-3 and TRBJ1-6; 9 bases are shared with TRBD1. This receptor was taken from a human donor who had recovered from COVID-19. CDR3 sequence: CASSPGQGGSPLHF. In DNA form, the CDR3 reads TGTGCCAGCAGCCCGGGACAGGGCGGTTCACCCCTCCACTTT.